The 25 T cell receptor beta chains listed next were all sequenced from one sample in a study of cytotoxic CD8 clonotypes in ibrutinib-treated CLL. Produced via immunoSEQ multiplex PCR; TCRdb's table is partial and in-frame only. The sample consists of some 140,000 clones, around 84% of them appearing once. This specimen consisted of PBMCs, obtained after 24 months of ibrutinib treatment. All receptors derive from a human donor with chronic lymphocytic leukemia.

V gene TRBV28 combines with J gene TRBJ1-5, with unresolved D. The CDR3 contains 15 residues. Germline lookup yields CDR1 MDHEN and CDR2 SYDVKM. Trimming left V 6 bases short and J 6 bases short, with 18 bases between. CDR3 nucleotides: TGTGCCAGCAGAAGTGGGAAAGGAGGAGGTCAGCCCCAGCATTTT. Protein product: CASRSGKGGGQPQHF.

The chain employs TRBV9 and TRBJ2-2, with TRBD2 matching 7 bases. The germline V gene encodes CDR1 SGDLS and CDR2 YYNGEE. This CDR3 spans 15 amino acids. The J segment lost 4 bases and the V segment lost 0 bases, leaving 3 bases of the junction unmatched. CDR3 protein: CASSVGTRGTGELFF. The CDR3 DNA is TGTGCCAGCAGCGTAGGGACTAGAGGCACCGGGGAGCTGTTTTTT.

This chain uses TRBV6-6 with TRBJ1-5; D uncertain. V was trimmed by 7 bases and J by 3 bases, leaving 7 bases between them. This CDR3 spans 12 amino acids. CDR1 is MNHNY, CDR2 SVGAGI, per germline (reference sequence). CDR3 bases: TGTGCCAGCACCCAGAACAATCAGCCCCAGCATTTT. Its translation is CASTQNNQPQHF.

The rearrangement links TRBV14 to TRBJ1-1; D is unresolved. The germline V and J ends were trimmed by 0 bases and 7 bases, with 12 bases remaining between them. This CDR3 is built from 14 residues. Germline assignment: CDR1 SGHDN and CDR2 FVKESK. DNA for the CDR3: TGTGCCAGCAGCCAAGAACGGGTTTACGTTGAAGCTTTCTTT. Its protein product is CASSQERVYVEAFF.

CDR3 protein: CASSSRSPGGTEAFF. CDR3 in DNA: TGTGCCAGCAGTTCCAGAAGTCCAGGGGGGACTGAAGCTTTCTTT. The chain is built from TRBV6-5 and TRBJ1-1; 7 bases line up with TRBD1. After removal of 4 bases from V and 5 bases from J, the junction contained 10 bases not matched to a gene. The CDR3 is 15 residues long. Germline-derived CDR1 and CDR2 are MNHEY and SVGAGI.

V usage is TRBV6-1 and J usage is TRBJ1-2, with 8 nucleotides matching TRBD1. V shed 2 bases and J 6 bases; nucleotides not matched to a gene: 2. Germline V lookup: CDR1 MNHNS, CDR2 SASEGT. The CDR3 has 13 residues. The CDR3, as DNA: TGTGCCAGCAGTGAACAGGGGGCCGATGGCTACACCTTC. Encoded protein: CASSEQGADGYTF.

The CDR3 DNA reads TGTGCCAGCAGCCTCACGGACAGGGGGGCCTACGAGCAGTACTTC. This encodes CASSLTDRGAYEQYF. The V gene is TRBV28, the J gene TRBJ2-7, with TRBD1 matching over 10 bases. The germline V gene has CDR1 MDHEN and CDR2 SYDVKM. With 6 bases clipped from V and 2 bases from J, the junction kept 7 bases outside the gene matches. CDR3 length equals 15 residues.

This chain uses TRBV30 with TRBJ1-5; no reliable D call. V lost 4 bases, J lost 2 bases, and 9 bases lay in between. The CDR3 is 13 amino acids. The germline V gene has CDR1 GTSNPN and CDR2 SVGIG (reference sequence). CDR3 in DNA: TGTGCCTGGAATGGTTGGGGCAATCAGCCCCAGCATTTT. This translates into CAWNGWGNQPQHF. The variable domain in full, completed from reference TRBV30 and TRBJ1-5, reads SQTIHQWPATLVQPVGSPLSLECTVEGTSNPNLYWYRQAAGRGLQLLFYSVGIGQISSEVPQNLSASRPQDRQFILSSKKLLLSDSGFYLCAWNGWGNQPQHFGDGTRLSIL.

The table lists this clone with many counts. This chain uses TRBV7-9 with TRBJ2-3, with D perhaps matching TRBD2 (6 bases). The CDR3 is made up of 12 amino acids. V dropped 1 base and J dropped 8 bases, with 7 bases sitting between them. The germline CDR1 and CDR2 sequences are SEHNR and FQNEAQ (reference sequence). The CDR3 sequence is CASSLVGGTQYF. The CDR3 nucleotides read TGTGCCAGCAGCTTAGTGGGGGGTACGCAGTATTTT.

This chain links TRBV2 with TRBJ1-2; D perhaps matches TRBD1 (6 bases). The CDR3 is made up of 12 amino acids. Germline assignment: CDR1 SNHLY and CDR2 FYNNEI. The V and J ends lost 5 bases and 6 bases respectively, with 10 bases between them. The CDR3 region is CASSNRANGYTF. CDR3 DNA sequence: TGTGCCAGCAGTAACAGGGCAAATGGCTACACCTTC.

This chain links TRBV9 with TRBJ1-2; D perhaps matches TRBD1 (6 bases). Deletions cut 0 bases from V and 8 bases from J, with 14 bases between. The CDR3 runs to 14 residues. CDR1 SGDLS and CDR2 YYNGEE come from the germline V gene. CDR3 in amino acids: CASSVGYRASGYTF. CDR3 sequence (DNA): TGTGCCAGCAGCGTAGGTTACAGGGCTAGCGGCTACACCTTC.

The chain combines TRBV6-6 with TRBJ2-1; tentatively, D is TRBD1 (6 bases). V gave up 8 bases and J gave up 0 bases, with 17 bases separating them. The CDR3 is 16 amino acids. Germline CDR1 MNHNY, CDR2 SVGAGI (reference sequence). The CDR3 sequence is CASGITGSSSYNEQFF. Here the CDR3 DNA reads TGTGCCAGCGGGATAACAGGGTCCAGCTCCTACAATGAGCAGTTCTTC.

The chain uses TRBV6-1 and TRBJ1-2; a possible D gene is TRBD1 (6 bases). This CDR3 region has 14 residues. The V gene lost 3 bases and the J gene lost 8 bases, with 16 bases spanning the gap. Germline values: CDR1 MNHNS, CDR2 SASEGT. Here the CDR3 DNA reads TGTGCCAGCAGTGATTGGACAGACCTAGAGGGCTACACCTTC. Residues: CASSDWTDLEGYTF.

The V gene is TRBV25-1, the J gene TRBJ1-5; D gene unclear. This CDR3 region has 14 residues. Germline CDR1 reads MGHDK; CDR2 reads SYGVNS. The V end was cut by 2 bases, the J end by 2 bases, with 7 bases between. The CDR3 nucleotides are TGTGCCAGCAGTGAAGCCAGACGCAATCAGCCCCAGCATTTT. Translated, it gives CASSEARRNQPQHF.

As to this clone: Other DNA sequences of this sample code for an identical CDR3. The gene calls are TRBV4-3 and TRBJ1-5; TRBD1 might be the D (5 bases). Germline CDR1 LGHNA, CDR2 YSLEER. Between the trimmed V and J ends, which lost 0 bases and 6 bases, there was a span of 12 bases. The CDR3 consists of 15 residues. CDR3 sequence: CASSQEAGSGQPQHF. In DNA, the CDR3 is TGCGCCAGCAGCCAAGAAGCAGGGTCAGGTCAGCCCCAGCATTTT.

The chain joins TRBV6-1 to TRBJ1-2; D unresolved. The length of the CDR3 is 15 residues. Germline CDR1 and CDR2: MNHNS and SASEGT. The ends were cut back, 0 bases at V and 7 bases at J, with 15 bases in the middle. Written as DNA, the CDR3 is TGTGCCAGCAGTGAAGCGCTGTTTGACACGCGTGGCTACACCTTC. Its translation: CASSEALFDTRGYTF.

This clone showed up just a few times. The CDR3 spells CASSLEARSNQPQHF. In DNA, the CDR3 is TGTGCCAGCAGCTTGGAGGCCCGTAGCAATCAGCCCCAGCATTTT. The chain has TRBV5-5 and TRBJ1-5, with D unclear. V lost 0 bases and J lost 0, with 7 bases in between. There are 15 residues in the CDR3. Looked up from germline, CDR1 is SGHKS and CDR2 is YYEKEE (reference sequence).

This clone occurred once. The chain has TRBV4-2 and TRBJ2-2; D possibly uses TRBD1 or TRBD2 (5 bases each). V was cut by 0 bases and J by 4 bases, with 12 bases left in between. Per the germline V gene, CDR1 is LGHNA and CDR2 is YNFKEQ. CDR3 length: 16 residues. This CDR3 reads CASSQDIARGTGELFF. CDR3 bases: TGTGCCAGCAGCCAAGATATAGCGAGGGGCACCGGGGAGCTGTTTTTT.

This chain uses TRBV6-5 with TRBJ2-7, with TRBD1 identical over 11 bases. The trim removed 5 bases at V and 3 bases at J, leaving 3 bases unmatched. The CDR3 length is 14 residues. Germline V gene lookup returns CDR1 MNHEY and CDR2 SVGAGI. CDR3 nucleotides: TGTGCCAGCAGTAGGGACAGGGGGGGCTACGAGCAGTACTTC. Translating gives CASSRDRGGYEQYF.

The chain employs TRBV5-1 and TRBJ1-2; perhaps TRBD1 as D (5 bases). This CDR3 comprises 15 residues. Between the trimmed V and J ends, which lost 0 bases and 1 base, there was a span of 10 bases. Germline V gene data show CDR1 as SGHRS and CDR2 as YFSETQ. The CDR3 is CASSLGQLLNYGYTF. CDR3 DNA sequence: TGCGCCAGCAGCTTGGGACAGCTCCTTAACTATGGCTACACCTTC.

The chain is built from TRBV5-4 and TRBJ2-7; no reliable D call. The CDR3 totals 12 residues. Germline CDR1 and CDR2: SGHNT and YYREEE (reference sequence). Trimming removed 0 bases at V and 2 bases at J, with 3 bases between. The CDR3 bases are TGTGCCAGCAGCTTGGAGACCTACGAGCAGTACTTC. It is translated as CASSLETYEQYF.

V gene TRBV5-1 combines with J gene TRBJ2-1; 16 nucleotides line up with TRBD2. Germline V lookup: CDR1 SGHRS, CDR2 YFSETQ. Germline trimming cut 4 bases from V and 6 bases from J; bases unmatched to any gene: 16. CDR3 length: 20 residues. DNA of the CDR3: TGCGCCAGCAGCCCCGGGACTAGCGGGGGGGCGTCCCCTCTTTTCAATGAGCAGTTCTTC. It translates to CASSPGTSGGASPLFNEQFF.

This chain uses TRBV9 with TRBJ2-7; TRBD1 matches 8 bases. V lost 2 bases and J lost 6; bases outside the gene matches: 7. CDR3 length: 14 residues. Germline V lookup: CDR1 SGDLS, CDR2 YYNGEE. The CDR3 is CASSVSGGLGEQYF. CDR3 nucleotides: TGTGCCAGCAGCGTTTCAGGGGGCCTGGGCGAGCAGTACTTC.

This CDR3 is CASSGGQGAGNSPLHF. Written as DNA, the CDR3 is TGTGCCAGCAGCGGAGGACAGGGGGCCGGAAATTCACCCCTCCACTTT. V usage is TRBV9 and J usage is TRBJ1-6; 11 bases agree with TRBD1. The length of the CDR3 is 16 residues. V was pared by 3 bases and J by 7 bases, with 6 bases of the junction left unmatched. CDR1 and CDR2 from the germline V gene are SGDLS and YYNGEE.

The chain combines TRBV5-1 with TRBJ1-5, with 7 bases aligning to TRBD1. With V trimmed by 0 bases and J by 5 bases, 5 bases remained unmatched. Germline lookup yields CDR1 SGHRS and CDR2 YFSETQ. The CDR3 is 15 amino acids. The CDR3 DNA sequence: TGCGCCAGCAGCTTGGGAGGACAGGTGGATCAGCCCCAGCATTTT. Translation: CASSLGGQVDQPQHF. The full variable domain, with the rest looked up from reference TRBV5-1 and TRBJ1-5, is KAGVTQTPRYLIKTRGQQVTLSCSPISGHRSVSWYQQTPGQGLQFLFEYFSETQRNKGNFPGRFSGRQFSNSRSEMNVSTLELGDSALYLCASSLGGQVDQPQHFGDGTRLSIL.